Sequencing of this TCR beta chain was carried out in a study of blood T cell repertoires in COVID-19. About the research overall: Both acute and convalescent COVID-19 samples were obtained from the United States, Italy and Spain. T cells, B-cell-depleted T cells, or PBMCs supplied cDNA or gDNA.

The CDR3 is 16 amino acids. Germline CDR1 reads SGHDN; CDR2 reads FVKESK. J gave up 4 bases and V 1 base, and 7 bases lay outside the gene matches. Original handling: Estimated nucleated cell counts came from reference gene primer amplification. Here immunoSEQ multiplex PCR was the method, and the copy in TCRdb shows in-frame clones only, minus some. The V and J calls and the clone size are those of that table, but D and trimming were determined from the DNA. Among around 15,000 clones, roughly four fifths were seen once, and the ten largest hold roughly 9.7%. The V and J genes are TRBV14 and TRBJ2-7, with 10 nucleotides matching TRBD2. This clonotype was obtained from a human donor in a cohort sampled during active COVID-19. Material: peripheral blood. CDR3 coding DNA: TGTGCCAGCAGCCAAGCCCGGCTAGCGGGAGTTTACGAGCAGTACTTC. Its protein is CASSQARLAGVYEQYF.